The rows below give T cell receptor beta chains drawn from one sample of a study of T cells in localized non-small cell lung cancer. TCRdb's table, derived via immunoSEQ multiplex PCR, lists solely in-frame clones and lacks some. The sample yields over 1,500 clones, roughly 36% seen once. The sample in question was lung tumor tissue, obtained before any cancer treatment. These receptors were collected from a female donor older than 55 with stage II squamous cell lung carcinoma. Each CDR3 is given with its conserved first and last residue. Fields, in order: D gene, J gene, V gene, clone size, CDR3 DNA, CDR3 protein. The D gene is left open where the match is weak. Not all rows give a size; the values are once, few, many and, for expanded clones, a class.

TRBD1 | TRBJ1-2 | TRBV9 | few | TGTGCCAGCAGCCCCGACAGGGGTAGGTATGGCTACACCTTC | CASSPDRGRYGYTF
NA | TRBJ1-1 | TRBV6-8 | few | TGTGCCAGCATGTACAGCTCCATGAACACTGAAGCTTTCTTT | CASMYSSMNTEAFF
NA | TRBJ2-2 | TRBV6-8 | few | TGTGCCAGCAGACTCCGGGCCTCCAGCGGGGAGCTGTTTTTT | CASRLRASSGELFF
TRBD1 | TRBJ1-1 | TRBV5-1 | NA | TGCGCCAGCAGCTTGGAGGGACAGGGAGGGACTGAAGCTTTCTTT | CASSLEGQGGTEAFF
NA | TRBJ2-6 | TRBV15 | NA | TGTGCCACCAGCAGAGAGGGGTCTGGGGCCAACGTCCTGACTTTC | CATSREGSGANVLTF
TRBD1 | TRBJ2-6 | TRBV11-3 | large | TGTGCCAGCAGCTTGAGGGGGCCTGGGGCCAACGTCCTGACTTTC | CASSLRGPGANVLTF
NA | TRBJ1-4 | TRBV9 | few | TGTGCCAGCAGCGTAGCAGGCCTTGCGAATGAAAAACTGTTTTTT | CASSVAGLANEKLFF
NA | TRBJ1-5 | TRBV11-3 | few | TGTGCCAGCAGCCTGGATATTAGGGGGGTGCAGCCCCAGCATTTT | CASSLDIRGVQPQHF
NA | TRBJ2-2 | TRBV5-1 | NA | TGCGCCAGCAGCTTGGCCCCGAGGGGGACCGGGGAGCTGTTTTTT | CASSLAPRGTGELFF
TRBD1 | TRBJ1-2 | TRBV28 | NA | TGTGCCAGCAGTTTCCGGGACAGCCGCTATGGCTACACCTTC | CASSFRDSRYGYTF
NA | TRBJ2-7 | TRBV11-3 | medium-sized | TGTGCCAGCAGCTTAAGTCCAGGTATCTACGAGCAGTACTTC | CASSLSPGIYEQYF
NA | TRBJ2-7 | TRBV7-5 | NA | TGTGCCAGCAGAAAAAAGCCGGGCCTTAGCTCCTACGAGCAGTACTTC | CASRKKPGLSSYEQYF
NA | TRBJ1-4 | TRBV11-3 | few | TGTGCCAGCAGCCCGACAGAGTCTAATGAAAAACTGTTTTTT | CASSPTESNEKLFF
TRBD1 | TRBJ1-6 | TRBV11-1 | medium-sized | TGTGCCAGCAGCTGGACAGGGTTAAGCTCCTATAATTCACCCCTCCACTTT | CASSWTGLSSYNSPLHF
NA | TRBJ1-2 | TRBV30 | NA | TGTGCCTGGAGGGGCTGGGGATACTATGGCTACACCTTC | CAWRGWGYYGYTF
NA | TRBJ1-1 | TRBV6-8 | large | TGTGCCAGCATTATTGACACCCTGAACACTGAAGCTTTCTTT | CASIIDTLNTEAFF
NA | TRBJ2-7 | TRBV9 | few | TGTGCCAGCAGCAAGCGGACGGAATCCTACGAGCAGTACTTC | CASSKRTESYEQYF
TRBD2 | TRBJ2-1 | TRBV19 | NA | TGTGCCACCGCGTTGGGCGGGGGGGCAAATGAGCAGTTCTTC | CATALGGGANEQFF
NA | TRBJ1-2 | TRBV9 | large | TGTGCCAGCAGCGAGGGGTTTGACTATGGCTACACCTTC | CASSEGFDYGYTF
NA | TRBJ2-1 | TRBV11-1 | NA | TGTGCCAGCAGCTCAAAAACAGGGATTCTCTACAATGAGCAGTTCTTC | CASSSKTGILYNEQFF
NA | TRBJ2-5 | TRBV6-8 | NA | TGTGCCAGCCAGTTTCGGTGGGAGCCCCAAGAGACCCAGTACTTC | CASQFRWEPQETQYF
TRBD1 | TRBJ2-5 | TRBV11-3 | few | TGTGCCAGCAGGAAGGGACAGGGGGAACAAGAGACCCAGTACTTC | CASRKGQGEQETQYF
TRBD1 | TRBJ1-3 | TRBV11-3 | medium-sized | TGTGCCAGCAGCCCGGACAGGGCCGGAGGAAACACCATATATTTT | CASSPDRAGGNTIYF
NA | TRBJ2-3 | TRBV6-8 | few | TGTGCCAGCAGTTACTCAAGTGAGGGAGATACGCAGTATTTT | CASSYSSEGDTQYF
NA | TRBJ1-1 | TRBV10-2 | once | TGCGCCAGCAGTGAGCGGGGGGACACTGAAGCTTTCTTT | CASSERGDTEAFF
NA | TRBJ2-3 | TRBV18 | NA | TGTGCCAGCTCACCACCGTCTCACACAGATACGCAGTATTTT | CASSPPSHTDTQYF
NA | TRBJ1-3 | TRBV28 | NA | TGTGCCAGCAGTGCAACAGGGTTTATAGGAAACACCATATATTTT | CASSATGFIGNTIYF
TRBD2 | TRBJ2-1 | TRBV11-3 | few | TGTGCCAGCAGCCGTATGGGGGGGGCCTACAATGAGCAGTTCTTC | CASSRMGGAYNEQFF
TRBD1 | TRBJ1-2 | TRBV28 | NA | TGTGCCAGCAGTTTGGACAGGAACTATGGCTACACCTTC | CASSLDRNYGYTF
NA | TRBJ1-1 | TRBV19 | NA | TGTGCCAGTAGTGGGCAGGGCTGGAACACTAAAGCTTTCTTT | CASSGQGWNTKAFF
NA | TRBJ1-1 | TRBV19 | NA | TGTGCCAGTAGTATAGGGGGGAGGGCAATCAACACTGAAGCTTTCTTT | CASSIGGRAINTEAFF
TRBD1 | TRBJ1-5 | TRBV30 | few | TGTGCCTGGAGTCGGGCTGACAGGGACAATCAGCCCCAGCATTTT | CAWSRADRDNQPQHF
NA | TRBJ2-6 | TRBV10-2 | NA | TGCGCCAGCAGGAACCCCGGCACCTCTGGGGCCAACGTCCTGACTTTC | CASRNPGTSGANVLTF
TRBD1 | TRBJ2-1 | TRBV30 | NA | TGTGCCTGGAGTGCATTCGGCGGGCAGGGGGATGAGCAGTTCTTC | CAWSAFGGQGDEQFF
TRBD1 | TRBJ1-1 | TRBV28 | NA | TGTGCCAGCAGTCCACCCGGGACAGTCAACACTGAAGCTTTCTTT | CASSPPGTVNTEAFF
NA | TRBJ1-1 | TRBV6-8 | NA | TGTGCCAGCAGTCCCACAGGGAGGAACACTGAAGCTTTCTTT | CASSPTGRNTEAFF
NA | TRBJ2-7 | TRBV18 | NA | TGTGCCAGCTCACCTAGACTAGTCCAGGGCAGTACCACCTCCGAGCAGTACTTC | CASSPRLVQGSTTSEQYF
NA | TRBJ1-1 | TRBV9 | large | TGTGCCAGCAGTGAAGGGGGACCGAACACTGAAGCTTTCTTT | CASSEGGPNTEAFF
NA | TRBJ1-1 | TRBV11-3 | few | TGTGCCAGCAGCCACCCCGGACAGATGGGGGGCACTGAAGCTTTCTTT | CASSHPGQMGGTEAFF
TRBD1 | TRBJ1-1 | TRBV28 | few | TGTGCCAGCAGTTTTGGACAGGGACGAATCACTGAAGCTTTCTTT | CASSFGQGRITEAFF
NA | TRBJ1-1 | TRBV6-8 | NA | TGTGCCGTGGGCCGAAACCCTAACACTGAAGCTTTCTTT | CAVGRNPNTEAFF
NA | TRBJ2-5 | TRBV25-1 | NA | TGTGCCAGCAGTTTGACCCTCGAGACCCAGTACTTC | CASSLTLETQYF
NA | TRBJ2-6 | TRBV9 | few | TGTGCCAGCAGCGTAGGATGGGGTAGCTCTGGGGCCAACGTCCTGACTTTC | CASSVGWGSSGANVLTF
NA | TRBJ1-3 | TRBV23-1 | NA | TGCGCCAGCAGTCAATCCGGAGGGTCTGGAAACACCATATATTTT | CASSQSGGSGNTIYF
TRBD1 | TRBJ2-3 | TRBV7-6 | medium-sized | TGTGCCAGCAGCTCCCGGGACAGGGGTAAAGATACGCAGTATTTT | CASSSRDRGKDTQYF
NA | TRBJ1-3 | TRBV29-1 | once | TGCAGCACAACCGAAAGGGCAGGGGAAAACACCATATATTTT | CSTTERAGENTIYF
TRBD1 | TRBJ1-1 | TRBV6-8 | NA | TGTGCCAGCAGTTTTCCGGGACAGGGGAATACTGAAGCTTTCTTT | CASSFPGQGNTEAFF
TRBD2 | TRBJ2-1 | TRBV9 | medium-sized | TGTGCCAGCAGCGTAGAACTGGGCGCTAGCGGGGGCAATGAGCAGTTCTTC | CASSVELGASGGNEQFF
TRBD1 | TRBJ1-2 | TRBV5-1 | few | TGCGCCAGCAGCTTGGAGGGACAGGGAATAGCTGGCTACACCTTC | CASSLEGQGIAGYTF
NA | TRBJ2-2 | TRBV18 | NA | TGTGCCAGCTCACCCCTCGGCGGAACGGCGAACACCGGGGAGCTGTTTTTT | CASSPLGGTANTGELFF
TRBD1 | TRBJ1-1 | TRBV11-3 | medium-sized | TGTGCCAGCAGCCAAAAGGGACAGGGGGGTACTGAAGCTTTCTTT | CASSQKGQGGTEAFF
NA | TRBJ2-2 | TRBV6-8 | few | TGTGCCAGCAGTGGAGAAGACACCGGGGAGCTGTTTTTT | CASSGEDTGELFF
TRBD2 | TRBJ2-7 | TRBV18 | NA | TGTGCCAGCTCACCCGCAACTAGCGGACCCTCCTACGAGCAGTACTTC | CASSPATSGPSYEQYF
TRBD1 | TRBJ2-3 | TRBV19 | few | TGTGCCAGTATGGGGGACAGTACAGATACGCAGTATTTT | CASMGDSTDTQYF